The rows below give T cell receptor beta chains drawn from one sample of a study of blood T cell repertoires in COVID-19. The table came from immunoSEQ multiplex PCR; TCRdb's copy has only in-frame clones and leaves some out. The sample has under 250,000 clones, around 81% seen once. Sequences were obtained from peripheral blood. All receptors come from a man in his thirties or forties who had recovered from COVID-19. Both conserved end residues are part of each CDR3. A D gene is named only where the DNA matches it firmly. Expanded clones get a size class; other rows say once, few or many, or leave the size out.

v_call	d_call	j_call	clone_size	cdr3_nt	cdr3_aa
TRBV6-1	TRBD2	TRBJ2-3	.	TGTGCCAGCAGTGAGGCGGGGGGGCTGGGCACAGATACGCAGTATTTT	CASSEAGGLGTDTQYF
TRBV6-4	TRBD1	TRBJ1-2	.	TGTGCCAGCAGGGGGACAGCCGACTATGGCTACACCTTC	CASRGTADYGYTF
TRBV18	.	TRBJ1-1	.	TGTGCCAGCTCACCAATTTCCGGGGGGAACACTGAAGCTTTCTTT	CASSPISGGNTEAFF
TRBV2	.	TRBJ1-1	.	TGTGCCAGCAGTTACACAGGGATGGACACTGAAGCTTTCTTT	CASSYTGMDTEAFF
TRBV7-9	.	TRBJ2-5	.	TGTGCCAGCAGCCCGCCGCGGGCGGACCAAGAGACCCAGTACTTC	CASSPPRADQETQYF
TRBV4-1	.	TRBJ2-1	.	TGCGCCAGCAGCCAAGTCCTTGGGGGCGCTTATGAGCAGTTCTTC	CASSQVLGGAYEQFF
TRBV4-1	TRBD1	TRBJ2-2	.	TGCGCCAGCAGCTTGGGACAGGGGACCGGGGAGCTGTTTTTT	CASSLGQGTGELFF
TRBV2	.	TRBJ2-1	.	TGTGCCAGCTGGAGACTAGGATACAATGAGCAGTTCTTC	CASWRLGYNEQFF
TRBV7-2	.	TRBJ2-7	.	TGTGCCAGCAGCTTAGTGGCCAGCTCCTACGAGCAGTACTTC	CASSLVASSYEQYF
TRBV21-1	.	TRBJ1-6	.	.	CASSKVGQGIHSPLHF
TRBV10-1	TRBD1	TRBJ2-3	.	TGCGCCAGCACCGGGGGACAGGGGCACACAGATACGCAGTATTTT	CASTGGQGHTDTQYF
TRBV6-1	TRBD2	TRBJ2-3	.	TGTGCCAGCAGTGTAACTCCCGGGGGGAGCACAGATACGCAGTATTTT	CASSVTPGGSTDTQYF
TRBV10-3	.	TRBJ1-4	.	TGTGCCATCAGTGAGTCGTACGGGGTGGGCGAAAAACTGTTTTTT	CAISESYGVGEKLFF
TRBV11-3	.	TRBJ2-3	.	TGTGCCAGCAGCTTAGGGGGCTTGGTGGCAGACACAGATACGCAGTATTTT	CASSLGGLVADTDTQYF
TRBV18	TRBD1	TRBJ1-6	.	TGTGCCAGCTCACTCCTTACCGGGACAGCCTTTGGCCTCCACTTT	CASSLLTGTAFGLHF
TRBV29-1	TRBD1	TRBJ1-5	.	TGCAGCGTCAAGACAGGGGGCTCCCAGCCCCAGCATTTT	CSVKTGGSQPQHF
TRBV6-4	TRBD2	TRBJ2-3	.	TGTGCCAGCAGTGCTCTAGCGGGGGGTAATACAGATACGCAGTATTTT	CASSALAGGNTDTQYF
TRBV6-6	TRBD2	TRBJ2-1	.	TGTGCCAGCAGTCACCTGACTAGCGGGGGGATCTACAATGAGCAGTTCTTC	CASSHLTSGGIYNEQFF
TRBV4-2	.	TRBJ1-6	.	TGTGCCAGCAGCCCAGAAGGAGGGAGGGCAGATAATTCACCCCTCCACTTT	CASSPEGGRADNSPLHF
TRBV10-1	.	TRBJ1-3	.	TGCGCCAGCAGTGGGGGACTGGCCTACTCTGGAAACACCATATATTTT	CASSGGLAYSGNTIYF
TRBV19	.	TRBJ1-4	.	TGTGCCAGCCATCAGGGCCGCGAAAAACTGTTTTTT	CASHQGREKLFF
TRBV18	.	TRBJ1-4	.	TGTGCCAGCTCACCAGCGCGGGGAGGTAATGAAAAACTGTTTTTT	CASSPARGGNEKLFF
TRBV7-9	.	TRBJ1-3	.	TGTGCCAGCAGCTTACCCGGGTCGCACGGAAACACCATATATTTT	CASSLPGSHGNTIYF
TRBV11-3	TRBD1	TRBJ2-7	.	TGTGCCAGCGGGGGACAGTACTACGAGCAGTACTTC	CASGGQYYEQYF
TRBV5-1	TRBD2	TRBJ2-5	.	TGCGCCAGCAGCTCCATTCCTAGCGGGGGGACCGAGGAGACCCAGTACTTC	CASSSIPSGGTEETQYF
TRBV27	TRBD2	TRBJ2-3	.	TGTGCCAGCAGAGCAAAAGCGGGGGCCCTCTATAAAGGCACAGATACGCAGTATTTT	CASRAKAGALYKGTDTQYF
TRBV9	.	TRBJ1-1	.	TGTGCCAGCAGCGTAGCGAGTGGAGTGAACACTGAAGCTTTCTTT	CASSVASGVNTEAFF
TRBV18	TRBD1	TRBJ1-1	.	TGTGCCAGCTCTCTTCAGGGGGCGACTGAAGCTTTCTTT	CASSLQGATEAFF
TRBV6-5	TRBD2	TRBJ2-1	.	TGTGCCAAATATCACCCGGGACTAGACCACAATGAGCAGTTCTTC	CAKYHPGLDHNEQFF
TRBV19	.	TRBJ1-1	.	TGTGCCAGTAGTATGGAGTACACTGAAGCTTTCTTT	CASSMEYTEAFF
TRBV5-4	.	TRBJ2-4	.	TGTGCCACCGCGGGGGCAGCCAAAAACATTCAGTACTTC	CATAGAAKNIQYF
TRBV4-1	.	TRBJ2-3	once	TGCGCCAGCACCACAGCCAAGATCTTCCGGGACTTTACAGATACGCAGTATTTT	CASTTAKIFRDFTDTQYF
TRBV6-5	TRBD1	TRBJ2-3	.	TGTGCCAGCAGCTACAGGGACAGATACACAGATACGCAGTATTTT	CASSYRDRYTDTQYF
TRBV27	.	TRBJ2-2	.	TGTGCCAGCAGTTTACGGGGGACGAGAAACACCGGGGAGCTGTTTTTT	CASSLRGTRNTGELFF
TRBV5-4	TRBD1	TRBJ2-5	.	TGTGCCAGCAGTGGACAGGGGGAATGGGAGACCCAGTACTTC	CASSGQGEWETQYF
TRBV9	TRBD2	TRBJ2-5	.	TGTGCCAGCAGCGTTAGCGGGGGGCCGTTGGAGACCCAGTACTTC	CASSVSGGPLETQYF
TRBV7-9	TRBD1	TRBJ2-7	.	TGTGCCAGCAGCCCGGGACAGGGAAGTAGCGAGCAGTACTTC	CASSPGQGSSEQYF
TRBV7-9	.	TRBJ1-1	.	TGTGCCAGCAGCTTAGATGGGGGGGCGGCTGAAGCTTTCTTT	CASSLDGGAAEAFF
TRBV28	.	TRBJ1-2	.	TGTGCCAGCAGATACAGGTCCTATGGCTACACCTTC	CASRYRSYGYTF
TRBV19	.	TRBJ1-4	.	TGTGCCAGTAGTATCGACTGGAACGCTCGGGAAAAACTGTTTTTT	CASSIDWNAREKLFF
TRBV23-1	TRBD1	TRBJ1-1	.	TGCGCCAGCAGTCAAAAAAGGACAGGGTTGGCTGAAGCTTTCTTT	CASSQKRTGLAEAFF
TRBV5-1	.	TRBJ1-4	.	TGCGCCAGCAGCTTGGATGGGGCCGGTGAAAAACTGTTTTTT	CASSLDGAGEKLFF
TRBV18	.	TRBJ1-1	.	TGTGCCAGCTCACCGGCAGGGAAGAACACTGAAGCTTTCTTT	CASSPAGKNTEAFF
TRBV24-1	TRBD1	TRBJ2-5	few	TGTGCCACCAGTGATTCCGGACAGGGGGCACAAGAGACCCAGTACTTC	CATSDSGQGAQETQYF
TRBV4-1	TRBD2	TRBJ2-5	.	TGCGCCAGCAGCCTACGAAATAGCGGGGGGGCAGGTGAGACCCAGTACTTC	CASSLRNSGGAGETQYF
TRBV5-1	.	TRBJ2-2	.	TGCGCCAGCAGCTTGGTTCCCCGGGACACCGGGGAGCTGTTTTTT	CASSLVPRDTGELFF
TRBV7-2	TRBD2	TRBJ2-3	.	TGTGCCAGCAGCCATCCGGGACTAGAGGCCACAGATACGCAGTATTTT	CASSHPGLEATDTQYF
TRBV7-9	TRBD1	TRBJ2-1	.	TGTGCCAGCAGCTCACAATCACAGGGGGGCAATGAGCAGTTCTTC	CASSSQSQGGNEQFF
TRBV5-6	.	TRBJ1-6	.	TGTGCCAGCAGTACTGCAGGTGCCTTTATTCCCCTCCACTTT	CASSTAGAFIPLHF
TRBV6-6	TRBD1	TRBJ2-7	.	TGTGCCAGCAGCGGACAGGGCACGTTTGGGGAGCAGTACTTC	CASSGQGTFGEQYF
TRBV3-1/TRBV3-2	TRBD2	TRBJ2-7	.	TGTGCCAGCAGCCAAGTAGCTAGCGGCTACGAGCAGTACTTC	CASSQVASGYEQYF
TRBV7-2	.	TRBJ1-2	.	TGTGCCAGCAGCCCTATGGGGCAGAGTATTTATGGCTACACCTTC	CASSPMGQSIYGYTF
TRBV9	.	TRBJ1-1	few	TGTGCCAGCAGCGTAGACGGGGAATCGGACACTGAAGCTTTCTTT	CASSVDGESDTEAFF
TRBV19	TRBD1	TRBJ1-5	.	TGTGCCAGTAGTTTTGGGACAGGCGGCAATCAGCCCCAGCATTTT	CASSFGTGGNQPQHF
TRBV10-1	TRBD1	TRBJ2-1	.	TGCGCCAGCAGAACCGGACAGGGAGGAGAGCAGTTCTTC	CASRTGQGGEQFF
TRBV9	.	TRBJ2-5	.	TGTGCCAGCAGCCCCAGTGCGGGGAGGGAGACCCAGTACTTC	CASSPSAGRETQYF
TRBV20-1	TRBD2	TRBJ2-3	.	TGCAGTGCACCGGGAGGTACGCAGTATTTT	CSAPGGTQYF
TRBV27	TRBD1	TRBJ2-1	.	TGTGCCAGCAGTTCGACAGGGGGCGACTACAATGAGCAGTTCTTC	CASSSTGGDYNEQFF